Following are 26 T cell receptor beta chains from one sample sequenced in a study of cytomegalovirus exposure and HLA in healthy donors. With 60 Vbeta and 13 Jbeta primers, the PCR was carried out. Libraries were prepared by immunoSEQ multiplex PCR; TCRdb keeps only in-frame clonotypes and omits some of them. Counted here are 130,000 or so clones, 81% occurring once; the ten biggest clones make up roughly 2.4%. The sequenced material came from PBMCs. The receptors shown here come from a woman aged 35 to 49 in good health and CMV-seronegative.

The rearrangement joins TRBV7-9 to TRBJ2-5, with a tentative D call TRBD1 (5 bases). Germline-derived CDR1 and CDR2 are SEHNR and FQNEAQ (reference sequence). V was shortened by 5 bases and J by 6 bases, with 13 bases between the two germline ends. The CDR3 extends over 13 amino acids. CDR3 bases: TGTGCCAGCAGCCCCCAGGGTGGTCAGACCCAGTACTTC. Its translation is CASSPQGGQTQYF. The variable domain in full, with the rest retrieved from reference TRBV7-9 and TRBJ2-5, is DTGVSQNPRHKITKRGQNVTFRCDPISEHNRLYWYRQTLGQGPEFLTYFQNEAQLEKSRLLSDRFSAERPKGSFSTLEIQRTEQGDSAMYLCASSPQGGQTQYFGPGTRLLVL.

The chain uses TRBV7-2 and TRBJ2-7; 8 nucleotides align to TRBD1. Germline-derived CDR1 and CDR2 are SGHTA and FQGNSA. The CDR3 covers 15 residues. Trimming removed 5 bases from V and 6 bases from J; junction bases left unmatched: 12. CDR3 sequence reads: CASSKMTGVLREQYF. The CDR3, as DNA: TGTGCCAGCAGCAAGATGACAGGGGTTTTGCGCGAGCAGTACTTC.

V and J are TRBV28 and TRBJ1-5, with D unclear. The CDR3 totals 15 residues. Germline lookup yields CDR1 MDHEN and CDR2 SYDVKM. The ends were cut back, 7 bases at V and 0 bases at J, with 13 bases in the middle. CDR3 protein: CASIHSTRSNQPQHF. CDR3 in DNA: TGTGCCAGCATCCATAGCACCCGTAGCAATCAGCCCCAGCATTTT.

V and J are TRBV10-2 and TRBJ2-3; 7 bases match TRBD2. The CDR3 loop spans 14 amino acids. The junction had 12 bases not matched to a gene; V was cut back by 10 bases and J by 5 bases. CDR1 is WSHSY and CDR2 is SAAADI in the germline V gene. CDR3 region: CATAIREAQDTQYF. CDR3 bases: TGCGCCACCGCTATCCGGGAGGCTCAAGATACGCAGTATTTT.

The V gene is TRBV28, the J gene TRBJ1-2, with D possibly TRBD1 on 5 matching bases. Trimming took 10 bases from V and 4 from J, leaving 13 bases between them. Germline CDR1 reads MDHEN; CDR2 reads SYDVKM. The CDR3 has 12 residues. CDR3 in amino acids: CAIKRGSYGYTF. CDR3 nucleotides: TGTGCCATCAAGCGGGGGAGCTATGGCTACACCTTC.

The V call is TRBV4-3, the J call TRBJ2-3; 7 bases align to TRBD1. Per the germline V gene, CDR1 is LGHNA and CDR2 is YSLEER. With 5 bases clipped from V and 0 bases from J, the junction kept 8 bases outside the gene matches. This CDR3 has 16 amino acids. As DNA, the CDR3 is TGCGCCAGCAGCGCAAGGGGGCCTCCTAGCACAGATACGCAGTATTTT. Its protein product is CASSARGPPSTDTQYF.

The chain couples TRBV19 to TRBJ2-7, with 7 bases that match TRBD1. The CDR3 consists of 14 residues. CDR1 is LNHDA, CDR2 SQIVND, per germline (reference sequence). V lost 5 bases, J lost 2 bases, and 6 bases stayed unmatched. This chain's CDR3 is CASSVRTGPYEQYF. CDR3 nucleotide sequence: TGTGCCAGTAGTGTCCGGACAGGCCCCTACGAGCAGTACTTC. The variable domain in full, with the rest retrieved from reference TRBV19 and TRBJ2-7, is DGGITQSPKYLFRKEGQNVTLSCEQNLNHDAMYWYRQDPGQGLRLIYYSQIVNDFQKGDIAEGYSVSREKKESFPLTVTSAQKNPTAFYLCASSVRTGPYEQYFGPGTRLTVT.

V and J are TRBV7-9 and TRBJ2-5, with 10 bases that match TRBD1. CDR1 and CDR2 (germline): SEHNR, FQNEAQ (reference sequence). This CDR3 region has 17 residues. The ends lost 0 bases at V and 0 bases at J; junction bases unmatched: 4. The CDR3 sequence is CASSLAVGTGDQETQYF. CDR3 nucleotides: TGTGCCAGCAGCTTAGCTGTCGGGACAGGGGACCAAGAGACCCAGTACTTC.

This clone was observed a handful of times. The V and J genes are TRBV11-2 and TRBJ1-4; D might be TRBD1 (6 bases). V gave up 5 bases and J gave up 5 bases, with 12 bases separating them. There are 14 residues in the CDR3. Germline-derived CDR1 and CDR2 are SGHAT and FQNNGV. The CDR3 reads CASSQGQLNEKLFF. CDR3 in DNA: TGTGCCAGCAGCCAAGGACAGCTGAATGAAAAACTGTTTTTT.

This clone showed up just a few times. The chain has TRBV5-1 and TRBJ1-1; perhaps TRBD1 as D (6 bases). CDR1 and CDR2 from the germline V gene are SGHRS and YFSETQ. The V end was cut by 4 bases, the J end by 4 bases, with 11 bases between. The CDR3 is made up of 13 amino acids. The DNA of the CDR3 is TGCGCCAGCAGCCCGCAACAGGGCACTGAAGCTTTCTTT. As protein: CASSPQQGTEAFF.

A single count supports this clone. This rearrangement joins TRBV5-1 to TRBJ2-5; 7 nucleotides agree with TRBD2. The J call may be faulty, since TRBJ2-7 better matches the DNA end. The CDR3 sequence is 15 residues long. Germline assignment: CDR1 SGHRS and CDR2 YFSETQ. CDR3 protein: CASSLADWTSYEQYF. For the CDR3, the DNA is TGCGCCAGCAGCTTGGCTGACTGGACTAGCTACGAGCAGTACTTC.

V gene TRBV7-3 combines with J gene TRBJ2-7, with TRBD1 matching 12 bases. After removal of 5 bases from V and 5 bases from J, the junction contained 7 bases not matched to a gene. The CDR3 extends over 15 amino acids. Germline V gene data show CDR1 as SGHTA and CDR2 as FQGTGA. The CDR3 loop is CASSPRGQGADEQYF. The CDR3 region has the DNA TGTGCCAGCAGCCCCAGGGGACAGGGGGCTGACGAGCAGTACTTC.

This rearrangement joins TRBV28 to TRBJ1-1; D remains unclear. The germline V and J ends were trimmed by 2 bases and 3 bases, with 4 bases remaining between them. This CDR3 has 12 amino acids. The germline CDR1 and CDR2 sequences are MDHEN and SYDVKM. In DNA form, the CDR3 reads TGTGCCAGCAGTTTAAGCTACACTGAAGCTTTCTTT. As protein: CASSLSYTEAFF.

The DNA of the CDR3 is TGCGCCAGCAGTGTTGAGGCGAAAGAGACCCAGTACTTC. Protein: CASSVEAKETQYF. The chain links TRBV10-2 to TRBJ2-5; no firm D call. In germline, CDR1 is WSHSY, CDR2 SAAADI. Trimming pared 4 bases from V and 3 bases from J, leaving 9 bases between. CDR3 size: 13 residues.

This clone was counted between two and nine times. The V and J genes are TRBV7-9 and TRBJ1-1, with unresolved D. Trimming removed 5 bases from V and 2 bases from J, with 9 bases in between. The CDR3 is made up of 13 amino acids. In germline, CDR1 is SEHNR, CDR2 FQNEAQ (reference sequence). The CDR3 bases are TGTGCCAGCAGCCCAGCGGACAACACTGAAGCTTTCTTT. Residues: CASSPADNTEAFF.

The rearrangement uses TRBV19 and TRBJ2-1, with D possibly TRBD1 on 6 matching bases. Trimming took 3 bases from V and 3 from J, leaving 12 bases between them. The CDR3 contains 15 residues. CDR1 and CDR2 from the germline V gene are LNHDA and SQIVND (reference sequence). The CDR3 region is CASSIFGTLYNEQFF. CDR3 bases: TGTGCCAGTAGTATTTTTGGGACACTCTACAATGAGCAGTTCTTC.

V is TRBV7-2 and J is TRBJ2-1, with a possible D match to TRBD2 (6 bases). Trimming cost V 1 base and J 6 bases, with 10 bases left between them. CDR3 length: 14 residues. CDR1 SGHTA and CDR2 FQGNSA come from the germline V gene. The CDR3 here is CASSLGTIPNEQFF. The CDR3 coding sequence is TGTGCCAGCAGCTTAGGGACTATTCCCAATGAGCAGTTCTTC.

This clone appeared once. DNA of the CDR3: TGTGCCAGCAGTGAATGGCGGGGTTCCTACGAGCAGTACTTC. The encoded protein is CASSEWRGSYEQYF. The genes are TRBV6-1 and TRBJ2-7; D is possibly TRBD2 (6 bases). Trimming cost V 2 bases and J 1 base, with 9 bases left between them. The germline V gene has CDR1 MNHNS and CDR2 SASEGT. CDR3 length equals 14 residues.

The chain has TRBV13 and TRBJ2-7; TRBD2 matches at 8 bases. The germline CDR1 and CDR2 sequences are PRHDT and FYEKMQ (reference sequence). Losses at the gene ends were 0 bases for V and 9 bases for J; bases not matched to a gene: 7. The CDR3 sequence is 14 residues long. The CDR3, as DNA: TGTGCCAGCAGCTTAGGATGGCGGGGGGAAGGGCAGTACTTC. It translates to CASSLGWRGEGQYF.

V gene TRBV27 combines with J gene TRBJ1-2, with D possibly TRBD1 on 6 matching bases. V was trimmed by 5 bases and J by 4 bases, leaving 11 bases between them. CDR3 size: 13 residues. The germline V gene encodes CDR1 MNHEY and CDR2 SMNVEV (reference sequence). CDR3 sequence: CASSATGTYGYTF. Written as DNA, the CDR3 is TGTGCCAGCAGTGCTACAGGGACCTATGGCTACACCTTC.

V is TRBV6-1 and J is TRBJ1-2, with a weak D call TRBD1 (5 bases). The CDR3 runs 14 residues. Trimming left V 2 bases short and J 4 bases short, with 11 bases between. Germline-derived CDR1 and CDR2 are MNHNS and SASEGT. The CDR3 nucleotides are TGTGCCAGCAGTGAAAGCGGGACTTCCTATGGCTACACCTTC. This encodes CASSESGTSYGYTF.

This chain connects TRBV30 to TRBJ2-7, with TRBD2 identical over 13 bases. CDR3 length equals 15 residues. From germline, CDR1 is GTSNPN and CDR2 SVGIG (reference sequence). The V and J ends lost 0 bases and 6 bases, in that order; junction bases with no gene match: 5. CDR3 DNA: TGTGCCTGGAGTGTAACTAGCGGGGGGGCCGGCGAGCAGTACTTC. The encoded protein is CAWSVTSGGAGEQYF.

V is TRBV2 and J is TRBJ2-7; TRBD2 matches 14 bases. In germline, CDR1 is SNHLY, CDR2 FYNNEI. The CDR3 loop spans 16 amino acids. V gave up 1 base and J gave up 4 bases; unmatched junction bases: 3. The CDR3 bases are TGTGCCAGCAGTGAAGGCGGACTAGCGGGGGGATACGAGCAGTACTTC. It specifies CASSEGGLAGGYEQYF.

The rearrangement links TRBV25-1 to TRBJ2-7, with 10 positions matching TRBD1. Trimming took 3 bases from V and 3 from J; bases not matched to a gene: 5. CDR3 length equals 15 residues. Germline-derived CDR1 and CDR2 are MGHDK and SYGVNS. CDR3 in amino acids: CASSDTGTGDYEQYF. DNA for the CDR3: TGTGCCAGCAGTGATACCGGGACAGGGGACTACGAGCAGTACTTC.

The V gene is TRBV18, the J gene TRBJ1-5, with 9 bases that match TRBD1. The V and J ends lost 2 bases and 6 bases, in that order; junction bases with no gene match: 5. Germline V gene lookup returns CDR1 KGHSH and CDR2 LQKENI. The length of the CDR3 is 15 residues. This CDR3 is CASSPDRGATQPQHF. CDR3 DNA sequence: TGTGCCAGCTCACCAGACAGGGGGGCGACTCAGCCCCAGCATTTT.

The V gene is TRBV10-2, the J gene TRBJ2-3; the match to TRBD2 covers 10 bases. CDR3 length equals 17 residues. V lost 3 bases and J lost 6; bases outside the gene matches: 12. Germline values: CDR1 WSHSY, CDR2 SAAADI. CDR3 in amino acids: CASSDTLLAGVSDTQYF. The CDR3 bases are TGCGCCAGCAGTGACACACTGCTAGCGGGAGTATCCGATACGCAGTATTTT.